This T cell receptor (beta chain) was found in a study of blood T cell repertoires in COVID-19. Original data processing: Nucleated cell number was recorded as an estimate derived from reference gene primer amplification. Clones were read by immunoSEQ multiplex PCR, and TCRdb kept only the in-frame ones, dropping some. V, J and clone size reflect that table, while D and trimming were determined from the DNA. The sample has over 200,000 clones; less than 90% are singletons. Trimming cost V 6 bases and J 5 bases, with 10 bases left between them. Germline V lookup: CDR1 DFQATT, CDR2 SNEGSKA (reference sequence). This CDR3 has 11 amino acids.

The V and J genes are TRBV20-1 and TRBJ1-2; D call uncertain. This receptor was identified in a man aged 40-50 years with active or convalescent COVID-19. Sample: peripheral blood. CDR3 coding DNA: TGCAGTGCCCCGACACAGTATGGCTACACCTTC. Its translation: CSAPTQYGYTF.